The TCR beta chain described here comes from a study of early T cells in non-severe SARS-CoV-2 infection. The table lists this clonotype with many counts. TCRdb reanalysed the 5' RACE reads using MiXCR and keeps one entry per CDR3 protein. Seen here are tens of thousands of distinct CDR3 sequences, around 6% observed once, and the top ten hold 7.6%. The CDR3 spans 11 residues. Germline CDR1 SGDLS, CDR2 YYNGEE. The V and J ends lost 3 bases and 8 bases respectively, with 6 bases between them. V is TRBV9 and J is TRBJ1-3; D gene ambiguous. This clonotype was sampled from an adult who was a healthcare worker with PCR-confirmed SARS-CoV-2 infection or an uninfected control (not recorded which). Sequencing was performed on whole blood. DNA of the CDR3: TGTGCCAGCAGCGGAGTGGACACCATATATTTT. This translates into CASSGVDTIYF.